Below, 20 T cell receptor beta chains from the same sample are listed, as sequenced in a study of shared clonotypes between healthy human individuals (dated by TCRdb to the early 2020s). Receptor libraries were prepared by the immunoSEQ multiplex PCR assay. TCRdb mirrors the immuneACCESS table, restricted to in-frame sequences. Some clones are absent from its copies; in checked studies, under half trace to an unresolved V gene, and the reason for the others is unknown. A total of about 320,000 clones appear in this sample, 80% to 90% of them only once. Of the sample, under 20% is held by the ten largest clones. The sequencing sample was made of memory CD8+ T cells sorted from blood. What this sample's cell subset or site label stands for: CD45RO+ cells pooled with CCR7-negative TemRA cells. These receptors came from a man aged 18 to 30 in good health.

The V and J genes are TRBV6-1 and TRBJ2-7; D ambiguous. CDR3 length equals 14 residues. The germline V gene encodes CDR1 MNHNS and CDR2 SASEGT. Trimming stripped 1 base from V and 0 bases from J, with 7 bases between. CDR3 sequence: CASSEGRYSYEQYF. The CDR3 DNA is TGTGCCAGCAGTGAAGGCCGATACTCCTACGAGCAGTACTTC.

The chain links TRBV25-1 to TRBJ1-2; D uncertain. Trimming took 0 bases from V and 10 from J, leaving 12 bases between them. Germline CDR1 MGHDK, CDR2 SYGVNS. CDR3 length: 13 amino acids. The CDR3 DNA follows: TGTGCCAGCAGTGAATATATAGAAAGCGACTACACCTTC. It encodes CASSEYIESDYTF.

This rearrangement joins TRBV7-9 to TRBJ2-7; 11 bases match TRBD2. The CDR3 length is 18 residues. J lost 4 bases, V lost 5 bases, and 16 bases had no gene match. CDR1 and CDR2 (germline): SEHNR, FQNEAQ (reference sequence). The CDR3, as DNA: TGTGCCAGCAGCCCGGGGACTAGCGGCTCAATTGTGGGGTACGAGCAGTACTTC. This translates into CASSPGTSGSIVGYEQYF.

The chain is built from TRBV9 and TRBJ1-1; 9 bases are a match to TRBD1. With 3 bases clipped from V and 6 bases from J, the junction kept 15 bases outside the gene matches. The germline V gene encodes CDR1 SGDLS and CDR2 YYNGEE. The CDR3 runs 17 residues. As DNA, the CDR3 is TGTGCCAGCAGCGGTTCCGGGACAGGGCTCCGAAACGCTGAAGCTTTCTTT. It yields the protein CASSGSGTGLRNAEAFF.

This rearrangement joins TRBV10-3 to TRBJ2-7; no clear D. V lost 0 bases, J lost 6 bases, and 21 bases lay in between. This CDR3 has 17 residues. CDR1 is ENHRY, CDR2 SYGVKD, per germline. The CDR3 nucleotides read TGTGCCATCAGTGAGTCCTCCCGTGTCAGGTATATAGGCGAGCAGTACTTC. Translation gives CAISESSRVRYIGEQYF.

The chain links TRBV5-4 to TRBJ2-3, with 7 bases fitting TRBD2. The junction had 0 bases not matched to a gene; V was cut back by 2 bases and J by 0 bases. Germline CDR1 reads SGHNT; CDR2 reads YYREEE (reference sequence). The CDR3 is 14 residues long. The DNA for the CDR3 is TGTGCCAGCAGCTTTAGCGGGAGCACAGATACGCAGTATTTT. Amino acids: CASSFSGSTDTQYF.

The chain recombines TRBV10-1 with TRBJ2-7; 7 nucleotides match TRBD1. Trimming at V came to 6 bases and at J to 0 bases, leaving 5 bases not matched to a gene. Germline-derived CDR1 and CDR2 are WNHNN and SYGVQD (reference sequence). The CDR3 runs 14 residues. In DNA form, the CDR3 reads TGCGCCAGCAGCGACTGGACAGGCTCCTACGAGCAGTACTTC. As protein: CASSDWTGSYEQYF.

This clone came up once. This sequence joins TRBV10-3 and TRBJ2-3; perhaps D is TRBD1 or TRBD2 (6 bases each). The CDR3 totals 15 residues. V lost 2 bases to trimming and J lost 0 bases, with 9 bases between them. Germline loops: CDR1 ENHRY, CDR2 SYGVKD. The CDR3 sequence is CAISERGASTDTQYF. The CDR3 region has the DNA TGTGCCATCAGTGAGAGGGGGGCTAGCACAGATACGCAGTATTTT.

The chain uses TRBV25-1 and TRBJ1-2; D gene unclear. Germline values: CDR1 MGHDK, CDR2 SYGVNS. The germline V and J ends were trimmed by 6 bases and 8 bases, with 7 bases remaining between them. The CDR3 consists of 10 residues. The CDR3 DNA is TGTGCCAGCAGGGGGTGGGGCTACACCTTC. Amino acid sequence: CASRGWGYTF.

V gene TRBV6-5 combines with J gene TRBJ1-1; 7 positions match TRBD1. V lost 4 bases, J lost 6 bases, and 8 bases stayed unmatched. This CDR3 is 14 amino acids long. The germline V gene has CDR1 MNHEY and CDR2 SVGAGI. CDR3 sequence (DNA): TGTGCCAGCAGTTTCATTACAGGGGACGCTGAAGCTTTCTTT. It translates to CASSFITGDAEAFF.

This chain links TRBV6-5 with TRBJ2-5; 7 nucleotides line up with TRBD1. Looked up from germline, CDR1 is MNHEY and CDR2 is SVGAGI. The CDR3 has 14 amino acids. V lost 5 bases to trimming and J lost 2 bases; unmatched junction nucleotides: 5. In DNA form, the CDR3 reads TGTGCCAGCAGTCAGGGGACAGTTCAAGAGACCCAGTACTTC. This translates into CASSQGTVQETQYF.

The CDR3 loop is CASSLFPSGGPGTQYF. The CDR3 nucleotides are TGCGCCAGCAGCTTGTTCCCTAGCGGGGGGCCAGGGACCCAGTACTTC. The V gene is TRBV5-1, the J gene TRBJ2-5; 11 bases are a match to TRBD2. This CDR3 has 16 residues. Germline CDR1 reads SGHRS; CDR2 reads YFSETQ. The ends lost 1 base at V and 7 bases at J; junction bases unmatched: 9.

The chain combines TRBV6-6 with TRBJ2-3, with a weak D call TRBD2 (6 bases). This CDR3 region has 14 residues. V lost 7 bases to trimming and J lost 2 bases, with 13 bases between them. The germline CDR1 and CDR2 sequences are MNHNY and SVGAGI (reference sequence). The CDR3 DNA reads TGTGCCAGCAACTTGGACTACTCCACAGATACGCAGTATTTT. Residues: CASNLDYSTDTQYF.

On this clone: One end of the junction varies from germline; a read error may be responsible. V usage is TRBV7-9 and J usage is TRBJ2-7, with a tentative D call TRBD2 (5 bases). CDR1 SEHNR and CDR2 FQNEAQ come from the germline V gene (reference sequence). There are 13 residues in the CDR3. The CDR3 region has the DNA TGTGCCAGCAGCTTTTTACTTCATCGGGGATGGGACTTC. This translates into CASSFLLHRGWDF.

This clone showed up just once. The chain carries TRBV5-1 and TRBJ1-1; D not resolved. The V gene's germline CDR1 is SGHRS and CDR2 YFSETQ. Trimming removed 4 bases at V and 4 bases at J, with 20 bases between. This CDR3 has 16 amino acids. CDR3 sequence: CASSPRVVVYATEAFF. CDR3 nucleotide sequence: TGCGCCAGCAGCCCTCGGGTGGTGGTTTATGCCACTGAAGCTTTCTTT. Looking up the rest from reference TRBV5-1 and TRBJ1-1 gives the full variable domain: KAGVTQTPRYLIKTRGQQVTLSCSPISGHRSVSWYQQTPGQGLQFLFEYFSETQRNKGNFPGRFSGRQFSNSRSEMNVSTLELGDSALYLCASSPRVVVYATEAFFGQGTRLTVV.

This CDR3 is CAISGPGGGVFF. CDR3 nucleotides: TGTGCCATCAGTGGGCCGGGAGGAGGCGTTTTCTTT. V gene TRBV10-3 combines with J gene TRBJ1-1; no definite D call. V was clipped by 4 bases and J by 13 bases, with 16 bases between them. This CDR3 has 12 residues. Germline assignment: CDR1 ENHRY and CDR2 SYGVKD.

The CDR3 protein is CASQASGSYNEQFF. The CDR3 DNA sequence: TGCGCCAGCCAGGCTAGCGGTAGTTACAATGAGCAGTTCTTC. This chain connects TRBV5-1 to TRBJ2-1, with TRBD2 identical over 7 bases. Germline CDR1 is SGHRS and CDR2 is YFSETQ. The CDR3 has 14 residues. V dropped 7 bases and J dropped 4; count of bases not matched to a gene: 8.

This chain connects TRBV2 to TRBJ2-7; tentative D call: TRBD1 (5 bases). Trimming left V 3 bases short and J 3 bases short, with 12 bases between. The CDR3 is 14 residues long. From germline, CDR1 is SNHLY and CDR2 FYNNEI. Written as DNA, the CDR3 is TGTGCCAGCAGTGATGAGAACAGGATCTACGAGCAGTACTTC. Translating it yields CASSDENRIYEQYF.

This chain joins TRBV5-6 and TRBJ1-4; TRBD1 matches at 10 bases. V shed 4 bases and J 8 bases; nucleotides not matched to a gene: 2. The CDR3 has 13 residues. In germline, CDR1 is SGHDT, CDR2 YYEEEE. CDR3 DNA sequence: TGTGCCAGCAGCACGGGACAGGGGGAAAAACTGTTTTTT. Protein: CASSTGQGEKLFF.

The J gene is TRBJ2-5, the V gene TRBV19, with D tentatively TRBD1 (6 bases). CDR3 length equals 16 residues. V was shortened by 6 bases and J by 1 base, with 18 bases between the two germline ends. Germline V gene data show CDR1 as LNHDA and CDR2 as SQIVND (reference sequence). In nucleotides, the CDR3 is TGTGCCAGTAGAAAACAGGGATGGCCCCTCCAAGAGACCCAGTACTTC. Protein: CASRKQGWPLQETQYF.